The 10 T cell receptor beta chains given below trace back to one sample, sequenced in a study of T cells in Graves' hyperthyroidism and ophthalmopathy. Amplified regions were TCR beta CDR3 sequences from RNA transcripts. The TCR CDR3 was amplified in a first-round RT-PCR using the HTBI primer set. TCRdb called the multiplex PCR reads again in MiXCR, with one record for every CDR3 protein. The sample lists a few hundred thousand distinct CDR3 sequences, less than 15% seen once, with roughly 20% in the top ten. The specimen sequenced was blood. These receptors were obtained from a man between 25 and 39 years old with Graves' hyperthyroidism that later progressed to Graves' ophthalmopathy.

This clonotype was found many times. V is TRBV29-1 and J is TRBJ2-5; D is ambiguous. Trimming removed 7 bases from V and 4 bases from J, with 7 bases in between. This CDR3 is 10 amino acids long. Germline V gene lookup returns CDR1 SQVTM and CDR2 ANQGSEA. In DNA form, the CDR3 reads TGCAGCGGGGGAAGAGAGACCCAGTACTTC. Amino acids: CSGGRETQYF.

The gene calls are TRBV20-1 and TRBJ2-3, with a tentative D call TRBD2 (6 bases). Trimming took off 5 bases at V and 5 bases at J, with 14 bases between the two ends. The CDR3 is 13 residues long. CDR1 and CDR2 (germline): DFQATT, SNEGSKA (reference sequence). The CDR3: CSARGSPGDTQYF. CDR3 nucleotides: TGCAGTGCTCGGGGGAGTCCGGGAGATACGCAGTATTTT.

V gene TRBV9 combines with J gene TRBJ1-1; D not certain. Per the germline V gene, CDR1 is SGDLS and CDR2 is YYNGEE. The CDR3 contains 13 residues. V lost 2 bases and J lost 0, with 5 bases in between. This CDR3 reads CASSVNVNTEAFF. CDR3 coding DNA: TGTGCCAGCAGCGTTAACGTGAACACTGAAGCTTTCTTT.

The sample holds many counts of this clonotype. This chain connects TRBV28 to TRBJ2-5; TRBD1 agrees at 7 bases. The CDR3 is 14 residues long. Germline assignment: CDR1 MDHEN and CDR2 SYDVKM. The V segment lost 2 bases and the J segment 1 base; nucleotides outside the gene matches: 1. CDR3 in amino acids: CASSLRQGQETQYF. Here the CDR3 DNA reads TGTGCCAGCAGTTTAAGACAGGGCCAAGAGACCCAGTACTTC. The complete variable domain, with remaining parts taken from reference TRBV28 and TRBJ2-5, reads DVKVTQSSRYLVKRTGEKVFLECVQDMDHENMFWYRQDPGLGLRLIYFSYDVKMKEKGDIPEGYSVSREKKERFSLILESASTNQTSMYLCASSLRQGQETQYFGPGTRLLVL.

Ten or more counts support this clonotype. CDR3 sequence reads: CASSPIAPGQGSYEQYF. For the CDR3, the DNA is TGCGCCAGCAGCCCGATCGCCCCGGGACAGGGCTCCTACGAGCAGTACTTC. This chain links TRBV5-1 with TRBJ2-7; TRBD1 aligns across 9 bases. The CDR3 runs to 17 residues. The V gene's germline CDR1 is SGHRS and CDR2 YFSETQ. The V segment lost 4 bases and the J segment 0 bases; nucleotides outside the gene matches: 11.

There are many counts of this clonotype. This rearrangement joins TRBV20-1 to TRBJ2-1; TRBD1 is a possible D gene (6 bases). V was cut by 3 bases and J by 0 bases, with 9 bases left in between. The CDR3 covers 14 residues. Germline assignment: CDR1 DFQATT and CDR2 SNEGSKA (reference sequence). This CDR3 is CSARSGDSYNEQFF. The CDR3 region has the DNA TGCAGTGCTAGGTCAGGGGACTCCTACAATGAGCAGTTCTTC.

The chain uses TRBV6-6 and TRBJ1-1, with D uncertain. Germline lookup yields CDR1 MNHNY and CDR2 SVGAGI (reference sequence). Deletions cut 2 bases from V and 4 bases from J, with 23 bases between. This CDR3 comprises 18 residues. DNA for the CDR3: TGTGCCAGCAGTTACGGTAGTGACTTCCTGGGAGGTAGCACTGAAGCTTTCTTT. Protein sequence: CASSYGSDFLGGSTEAFF.

This clonotype was found a few times. The chain has TRBV19 and TRBJ1-2; tentative D call: TRBD1 (5 bases). CDR3 length: 17 amino acids. V lost 0 bases to trimming and J lost 2 bases, with 16 bases between them. The germline CDR1 and CDR2 sequences are LNHDA and SQIVND (reference sequence). The CDR3 loop is CASSIDTLTEGNYGYTF. DNA for the CDR3: TGTGCCAGTAGTATAGATACCCTTACGGAGGGGAACTATGGCTACACCTTC.

This clonotype came up many times. The rearrangement uses TRBV28 and TRBJ1-5; TRBD1 is a possible D gene (6 bases). Germline lookup yields CDR1 MDHEN and CDR2 SYDVKM. CDR3 length: 14 amino acids. Trimming left V 6 bases short and J 2 bases short, with 11 bases between. The CDR3 sequence is CASRIPGGNQPQHF. Written as DNA, the CDR3 is TGTGCCAGCAGGATCCCAGGGGGCAATCAGCCCCAGCATTTT.

This clonotype has a count of ten or more. This chain connects TRBV11-2 to TRBJ1-6; D gene unclear. V was clipped by 4 bases and J by 3 bases, with 10 bases between them. The CDR3 is 15 amino acids. The V gene's germline CDR1 is SGHAT and CDR2 FQNNGV. The CDR3 coding sequence is TGTGCCAGCAGCTCCCGAACAGACTATAATTCACCCCTCCACTTT. This encodes CASSSRTDYNSPLHF.